This T cell receptor (beta chain) was sequenced during a study of T cells after yellow fever vaccination (dated by TCRdb to the late 2010s). Regarding the study in general: The SMART-Seq v4 Ultra Low Input RNA kit was used to prepare libraries from fractions with low cell numbers. To track T-cell clones before and after primary and booster YFV17D yellow fever vaccination, bulk TCR alpha and beta repertoires were sequenced longitudinally. Two healthy male donors, one aged 18 to 30 and one aged 30 to 40 years, were included in the cohort. Blood was collected at multiple timepoints before and after primary and secondary immunization, and bulk PBMC replicates and cell subsets were isolated.

The intended sense of this specimen's treatment or condition label: live attenuated yellow fever vaccine strain. Two biological replicates of bulk PBMCs were collected at each blood-draw timepoint. A standard Ficoll-Paque protocol was used to isolate PBMCs from peripheral blood. TriZol was used to extract RNA from bulk PBMCs, CD4 and CD8 fractions, and dextramer-positive and dextramer-negative fractions. Note on this clonotype: This clone's antigen is unknown. Per-nucleotide qualities are absent, and no much larger clonotype sits a single base away.

Overall study results and their limits: After the booster, most of the clones that had expanded following primary vaccination were detected again (almost 98% of CD4 and 88% of CD8), which suggests that memory was broadly maintained. Computational filtering was required because FACS-sorted repertoires could contain abundant contaminating clonotypes from the bulk population. The study included only a couple of donors, which limits how far the findings can be generalized. Compared with the primary T-cell response, the secondary T-cell response was faster but weaker, reaching its peak on day 5 rather than on day 15. A small fraction of clonotypes appeared in both the CD4 and CD8 compartments, likely as a result of convergent recombination.

For this chain, trimming is 6 bases at the V end and 2 bases at the J end, and the number of junction bases without a gene match is 4. As encoded in the germline V gene, CDR1 is MNHEY while CDR2 is SVGEGT. Measured from the cysteine to the valine, the CDR3 is 15 residues long. CDR3 DNA is the only sequence kept; it has 45 bases, read in frame from the first base. Sequencing used an Illumina NovaSeq 6000. TCR cDNA was synthesized by 5'RACE template switching, through which a universal primer site and unique molecular identifiers were introduced. Priming of cDNA synthesis was performed from both the TCR alpha and TCR beta constant segments. Library amplification used two PCR steps, and the second PCR step added sample barcodes and sequencing adapters. Sequencing of libraries was performed on Illumina HiSeq 2500 (2x100 bp) or NovaSeq (2x150 bp). Per the authors' processing: MIGEC was used to demultiplex reads and collapse the reads into UMI consensus sequences, and MiXCR was used for V(D)J alignment. Vaccine-responding clonotypes were identified with edgeR using replicate PBMC samples, with FDR below 0.01 and a log2 fold change above 5 up to day 15 being required. Bulk clonotypes were assigned CD4 or CD8 identity according to which sequenced CD4 or CD8 repertoire held them at higher abundance. TCRdb took the public reads, trimmed them with fastp at Q25, ran MiXCR for clone calling and kept in-frame beta chains. Rows are unified per CDR3 protein, each entry keeping the most common DNA and genes. These V and J calls rely on TCRdb rather than the paper's analysis. This sample gives 300,000 to 400,000 distinct CDR3 sequences in total; 4% of them show up just once. Together, the top ten hold about 24% of the sample.

The V and J segments used are TRBV6-2 or TRBV6-3 and TRBJ2-7; 13 bases in between match TRBD2. The sequence was collected from a man younger than 35 who received the YFV17D yellow fever vaccine. The source was PBMCs, collected 5 days after the yellow fever booster vaccination. The DNA sequence is TGTGCCAGCAGAACTGGGACTAGCGGGACCTACGAGCAGTACGTC. It translates to CASRTGTSGTYEQYV.